This T cell receptor beta chain originates from a study of blood T cell repertoires in COVID-19. Study-level background: Nucleic acid was either cDNA or gDNA, and it came from T cells, B-cell-depleted T cells, or PBMCs.

The CDR3 is 15 residues long. After removal of 3 bases from V and 5 bases from J, the junction contained 7 bases not matched to a gene. Germline V gene lookup returns CDR1 KGHSH and CDR2 LQKENI. Here immunoSEQ multiplex PCR was the method, and the copy in TCRdb shows in-frame clones only, minus some. The sample contains just under 50,000 clones, roughly 78% of which appear only once. This clonotype was obtained from a man in his 70s with acute or convalescent COVID-19. V is TRBV18 and J is TRBJ2-3; TRBD1 agrees at 8 bases. Sequencing was performed on peripheral blood. The CDR3 sequence is CASSPVDRGVDTQYF. CDR3 nucleotides: TGTGCCAGCTCACCTGTCGACAGGGGAGTAGATACGCAGTATTTT.